This TCR beta chain was sequenced in a study of T cell responses to AZD1222 COVID-19 vaccine. Regarding the study as a whole: Dominant at 160-218 and 743-854, vaccine-associated CD4 TCRs also spanned spike. Only six or seven AZD1222 recipients tested seropositive at baseline. Increases in Spike-specific TCR breadth and depth were seen after two AZD1222 doses.

A word on this clone: Its antigen is not identified.

Some clones are missing from TCRdb's copy, which holds only in-frame ones; the method was immunoSEQ multiplex PCR. Of 140,000 to 150,000 clones in the sample, nearly 95% were seen once. Trimming removed 0 bases from V and 9 bases from J; junction bases left unmatched: 6. This CDR3 region has 14 residues. Germline loops: CDR1 SGDLS, CDR2 YYNGEE. The V call is TRBV9, the J call TRBJ2-1; TRBD2 matches at 7 bases. Sample: peripheral blood, taken on day 0 of AZD1222 vaccination. This clonotype was obtained from an adult in good health. CDR3 DNA: TGTGCCAGCAGCGTAGGCGGGCCGGGGGGTGAGCAGTTCTTC. This encodes CASSVGGPGGEQFF.